The text below deals with one T cell receptor beta chain. Which antigen it targets is not known. No per-base quality is available; no much larger clone lies one base away. Ficoll-Paque density gradient centrifugation was the method used to isolate PBMCs. This entry comes from a study of T-cell memory formation after mild COVID-19 (dated by TCRdb to about 2021). Regarding the research as a whole: TCR sequence clusters from the two donors were largely donor specific. In two donors, T-cell clones that expanded and contracted after mild COVID-19 were followed by sequencing TCRalpha and TCRbeta repertoires longitudinally. Two young, previously healthy adult volunteers, one female and one male, were included in the cohort. General conclusions and limits of the study: From day 15 to 85, contracting clones showed balanced CD4/CD8 phenotypes, whereas a second wave of clones that expanded from day 15 to 37 leaned towards CD4+. The detection of some responding clones in pre-infection memory suggests that pre-existing cross-reactive memory T cells joined the SARS-CoV-2 response. Contracting CD4+ clones turned up mainly in the CM and EM memory subsets, whereas EMRA was where CD8+ clones were enriched. Only a couple of mild cases were covered by the study, and larger cohorts that include severe cases with pre-infection samples were considered necessary. SARS-CoV-2 specificity was not confirmed for the second-wave clones peaking on day 37.

TCRdb lists the instrument as Illumina NovaSeq 6000. cDNA libraries for TCRalpha and TCRbeta were prepared by 5'RACE using constant-segment primers, with sample barcodes and unique molecular identifiers added. RNA was extracted from every sample with Trizol reagent. Library amplification was performed in two PCR steps, and a second sample barcode and Illumina TruSeq adapters were introduced in the second step. The libraries were sequenced on an Illumina NovaSeq using 2 x 150 bp paired-end reads. As for the original processing: With migec v1.2.7, reads were demultiplexed and then collapsed into UMI-guided consensus sequences. Using mixcr v2.1.11, the UMI consensuses were aligned to TRA and TRB V and J templates and assembled into clonotypes. A clonotype was counted as expanded or contracted only when both edgeR and NoisET called the clonotype significant, with the noise models trained on biological replicates. edgeR calls used a false discovery rate-adjusted p below 0.01 and a log2 fold-change threshold of 1. As an exploratory analysis of dynamics, max-normalized trajectories of the 1000 most abundant clonotypes were examined with PCA combined with hierarchical clustering. The CD4 or CD8 phenotype of responding clones was assigned using the separately sequenced CD4+ and CD8+ repertoires. The public reads were run again by TCRdb, first through fastp at Q25 and then through MiXCR, and only productive beta chains were kept. One record per CDR3 amino acid sequence lists the most common genes and DNA. V and J calls and clone size were set by TCRdb, not the authors. This sample has more than 45,000 distinct CDR3 sequences in its table, and approximately 9% of those were observed once. Approximately 12% of the sample is held by the ten biggest clonotypes.

V is pared back by 1 base and J by 6 bases, with 10 bases lying between the germline termini. The CDR3 measures 14 amino acids from cysteine to phenylalanine. Only the CDR3 portion is preserved as DNA: 42 bases, with reading frame beginning at the first base. The germline V gene specifies SGHTA as CDR1 and FQGNSA as CDR2. The TCR comes from an adult woman who had mild COVID-19 (a few samples of this study predate the infection). The sample titles of this study are shuffled in the database, so cell type and time point are left out; the donor was told from shared clones. The sequence is built from TRBV7-2 and TRBJ2-4; the D gene is possibly TRBD2, with 5 bases matching. Sequencing used PBMCs or a T cell subset sorted from them (not recorded which). The sequenced DNA: TGTGCCAGCAGCTTAGGTTTTGAGGGAAACATTCAGTACTTC. This is translated as CASSLGFEGNIQYF.